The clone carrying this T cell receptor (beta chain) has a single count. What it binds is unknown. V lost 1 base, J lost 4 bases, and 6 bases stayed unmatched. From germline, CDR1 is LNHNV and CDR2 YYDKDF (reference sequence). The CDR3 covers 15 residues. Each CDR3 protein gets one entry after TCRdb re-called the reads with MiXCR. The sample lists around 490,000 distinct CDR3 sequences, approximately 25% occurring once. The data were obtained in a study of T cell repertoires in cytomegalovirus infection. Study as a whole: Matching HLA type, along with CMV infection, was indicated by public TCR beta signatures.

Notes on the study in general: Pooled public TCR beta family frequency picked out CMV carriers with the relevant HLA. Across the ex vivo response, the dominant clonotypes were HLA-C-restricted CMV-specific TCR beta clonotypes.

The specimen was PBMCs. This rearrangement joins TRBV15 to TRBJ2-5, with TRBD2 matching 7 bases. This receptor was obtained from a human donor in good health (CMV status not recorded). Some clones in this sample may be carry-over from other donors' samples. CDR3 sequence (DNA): TGTGCCACCAGCAGAGTGTACGGGAGGAGAGAGACCCAGTACTTC. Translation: CATSRVYGRRETQYF.